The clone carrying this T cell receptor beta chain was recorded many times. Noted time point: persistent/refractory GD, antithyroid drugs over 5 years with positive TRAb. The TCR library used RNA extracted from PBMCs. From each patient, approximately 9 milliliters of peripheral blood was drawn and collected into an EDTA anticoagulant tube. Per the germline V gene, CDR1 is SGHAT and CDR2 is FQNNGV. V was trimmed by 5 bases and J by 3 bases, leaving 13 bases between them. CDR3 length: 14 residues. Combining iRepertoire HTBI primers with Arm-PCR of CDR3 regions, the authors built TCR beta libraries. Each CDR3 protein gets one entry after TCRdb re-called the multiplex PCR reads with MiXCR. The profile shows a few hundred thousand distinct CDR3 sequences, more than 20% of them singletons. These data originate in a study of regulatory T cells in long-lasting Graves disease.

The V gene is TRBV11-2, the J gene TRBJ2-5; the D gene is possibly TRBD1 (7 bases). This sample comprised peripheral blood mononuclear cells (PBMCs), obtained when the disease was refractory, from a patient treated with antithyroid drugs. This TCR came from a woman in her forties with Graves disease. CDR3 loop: CASSLGGTEETQYF. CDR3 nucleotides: TGTGCCAGCAGCCTAGGAGGGACAGAAGAGACCCAGTACTTC.